The text below deals with one T cell receptor beta chain. This specimen belongs to a study of blood T cell repertoires in COVID-19. Generated by immunoSEQ multiplex PCR, the TCRdb table keeps only in-frame clones and is missing some. The table records around 250,000 clones, about 86% of them present only once. CDR1 MNHNY and CDR2 SVGAGI come from the germline V gene (reference sequence). The CDR3 covers 14 residues. The junction had 6 bases not matched to a gene; V was cut back by 6 bases and J by 2 bases. Participants were placed into cohorts based on the clinical history they reported. Input material: PBMCs or T cells enriched from blood (not recorded which). V gene TRBV6-6 combines with J gene TRBJ2-5, with 7 nucleotides matching TRBD2. The sequence was collected from a man in his fifties who had recovered from COVID-19. The CDR3 region has the DNA TGTGCCAGCAGCACGGGGGGACCTCAAGAGACCCAGTACTTC. This codes for CASSTGGPQETQYF.